This T cell receptor (beta chain) was obtained from a study of T cells in Graves' hyperthyroidism and ophthalmopathy. Looking at the study overall: Sampling of peripheral blood happened at initial diagnosis, prior to any treatment.

It was RNA transcripts that yielded the amplified TCR beta CDR3 regions. HTBI primers were the set used in a first-round RT-PCR of the TCR CDR3. TCRdb fed the multiplex PCR reads into MiXCR, producing one record per CDR3 protein. The table has about 350,000 distinct CDR3 sequences, about 20% seen once. Fresh 10 ml peripheral blood yielded PBMCs. This clonotype has at least ten counts. CDR1 MNHEY and CDR2 SVGAGI come from the germline V gene. V dropped 0 bases and J dropped 4 bases, with 12 bases sitting between them. This CDR3 region has 15 residues. Sequencing input: blood. The chain carries TRBV6-5 and TRBJ2-5; tentatively, D is TRBD2 (6 bases). This TCR came from a woman under 30 with Graves' hyperthyroidism. CDR3 in amino acids: CASSYSLLGGETQYF. In nucleotides, the CDR3 is TGTGCCAGCAGTTACTCCCTTTTGGGGGGAGAGACCCAGTACTTC.